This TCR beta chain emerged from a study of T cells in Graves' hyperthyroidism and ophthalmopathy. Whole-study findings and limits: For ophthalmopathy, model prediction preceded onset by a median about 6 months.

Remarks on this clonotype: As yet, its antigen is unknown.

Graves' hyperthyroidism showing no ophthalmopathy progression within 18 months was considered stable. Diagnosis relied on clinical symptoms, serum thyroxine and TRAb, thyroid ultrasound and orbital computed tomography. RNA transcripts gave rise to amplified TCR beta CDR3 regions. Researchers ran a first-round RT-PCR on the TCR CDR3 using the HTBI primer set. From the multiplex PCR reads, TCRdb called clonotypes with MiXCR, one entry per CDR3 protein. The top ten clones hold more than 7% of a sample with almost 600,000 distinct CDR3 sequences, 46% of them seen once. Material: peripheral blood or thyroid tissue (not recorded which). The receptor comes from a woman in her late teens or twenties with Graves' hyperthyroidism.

The DNA of the CDR3 is TGCGCCAGCAGCCGTGTCAGGGGGCAAGGCAATCAGCCCCAGCATTTT. This gives the protein CASSRVRGQGNQPQHF. V usage is TRBV4-1 and J usage is TRBJ1-5; 8 bases match TRBD1. The CDR3 is 16 amino acids. CDR1 and CDR2 from the germline V gene are MGHRA and YSYEKL. Unmatched junction bases numbered 7, after V lost 4 bases and J lost 2 bases.